What follows describes a single T cell receptor (beta chain). Antigen: not known. Other DNA sequences from this sample encode an identical CDR3 as well. This entry is derived from a study of beta chain features in type 1 diabetes. Turning to the study itself: The patients were much like the healthy donors in age, gender and cell yields.

Investigators reverse transcribed all isolated RNA, so they sequenced expressed TCRB transcripts. Profiling relied on immunoSEQ multiplex PCR, and the TCRdb table lists in-frame clones only, not all of them. The data contain some 640,000 clones, about 14% of them seen just once; the ten biggest clones take up approximately 0.043%. Trimming cost V 2 bases and J 2 bases, with 7 bases left between them. The CDR3 is 12 residues long. CDR1 is GTSNPN and CDR2 is SVGIG in the germline V gene (reference sequence). Whole-study results and caveats: For Type 1 diabetes patients, all four CD4+ subsets carried TCRB CDR3s that were moderately but significantly shorter. Any HLA type influence on TCRB rearrangement was left unresolved here. Type 1 diabetes patients had VDJ junctions that carried fewer insertions and more deletions.

This clonotype was sampled from a man aged 18 to 35 with type 1 diabetes. Sequencing input: naive CD4+ T cells from blood. The gene calls are TRBV30 and TRBJ2-7, with D unclear. CDR3 bases: TGTGCCTGGAGTACGGGCACCTACGAGCAGTACTTC. Amino acids: CAWSTGTYEQYF. The full variable domain, completed using reference TRBV30 and TRBJ2-7, is SQTIHQWPATLVQPVGSPLSLECTVEGTSNPNLYWYRQAAGRGLQLLFYSVGIGQISSEVPQNLSASRPQDRQFILSSKKLLLSDSGFYLCAWSTGTYEQYFGPGTRLTVT.